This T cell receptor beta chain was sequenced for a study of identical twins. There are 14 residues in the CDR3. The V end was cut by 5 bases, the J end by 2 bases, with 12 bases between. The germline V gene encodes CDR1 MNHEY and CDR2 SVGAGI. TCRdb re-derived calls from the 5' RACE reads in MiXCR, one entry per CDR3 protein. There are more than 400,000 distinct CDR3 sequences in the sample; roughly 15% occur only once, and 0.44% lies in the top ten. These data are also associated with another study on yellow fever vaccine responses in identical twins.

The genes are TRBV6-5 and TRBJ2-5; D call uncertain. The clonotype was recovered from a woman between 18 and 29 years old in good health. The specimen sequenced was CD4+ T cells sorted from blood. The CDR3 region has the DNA TGTGCCAGCAGTCACCGCGGACCTCAAGAGACCCAGTACTTC. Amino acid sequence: CASSHRGPQETQYF.